This T cell receptor beta chain came from a study of cytomegalovirus exposure and HLA in healthy donors. Study information: Of all 380 or so donors who were genotyped, 80% to 85% belonged to the Caucasian-associated ancestry cluster. Study-level points and caveats: In a later analysis, V- and J-gene trimming of beta chains associated with a DCLRE1C missense variant, replicated independently.

Germline loops: CDR1 MNHNY, CDR2 SVGAGI (reference sequence). There are 14 residues in the CDR3. Deletions cut 2 bases from V and 5 bases from J, with 12 bases between. Each of the donors was a healthy bone marrow donor. The PCR was carried out with 60 Vbeta primers and 13 Jbeta primers. Profiled with immunoSEQ multiplex PCR; TCRdb holds only in-frame clones, not every one. The sample carries about 100,000 clones, more than 75% recorded once. Worth noting for this clone: Its antigen is as yet unknown.

The chain recombines TRBV6-6 with TRBJ1-1; weak D call: TRBD1 (6 bases). The sequence was collected from a woman in her forties or fifties in good health and CMV-seropositive. Sequencing used PBMCs. Here the CDR3 reads CASSYGQTRTEAFF. Written as DNA, the CDR3 is TGTGCCAGCAGTTACGGACAGACGAGGACTGAAGCTTTCTTT.